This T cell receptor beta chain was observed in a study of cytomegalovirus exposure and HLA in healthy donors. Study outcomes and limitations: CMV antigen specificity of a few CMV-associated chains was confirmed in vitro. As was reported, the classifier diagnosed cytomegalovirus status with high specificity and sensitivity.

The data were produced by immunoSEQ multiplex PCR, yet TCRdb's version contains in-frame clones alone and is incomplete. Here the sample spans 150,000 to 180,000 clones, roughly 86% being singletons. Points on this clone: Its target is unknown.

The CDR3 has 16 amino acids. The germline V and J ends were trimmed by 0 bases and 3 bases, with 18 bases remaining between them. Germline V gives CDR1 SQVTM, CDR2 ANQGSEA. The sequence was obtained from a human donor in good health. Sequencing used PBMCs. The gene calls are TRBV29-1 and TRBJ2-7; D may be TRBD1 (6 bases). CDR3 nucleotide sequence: TGCAGCGTTGAAGAAGGAAAGGGGGTTCGGCGCTACGAGCAGTACTTC. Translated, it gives CSVEEGKGVRRYEQYF.